The rows below give T cell receptor beta chains drawn from one sample of a study of neurological immune-mediated disorders. MiXCR, applied by TCRdb to the 5' RACE reads, yields one record per CDR3 protein. The sample holds 45,000 to 70,000 distinct CDR3 sequences, around 4.4% seen once. The sequencing sample was made of PBMCs. Receptors were obtained from a middle-aged man with multiple sclerosis. CDR3s include the opening cysteine and the closing phenylalanine or tryptophan. Each record gives: V gene, clone size, D gene, J gene, CDR3 protein, CDR3 DNA. The D gene is left open where the match is weak. Clone size is shown for a subset of rows, as once, few, many or a class of expanded clone.

V gene: TRBV15; clone size: many; D gene: -; J gene: TRBJ2-7; CDR3 protein: CATSRDGGPYEQYF; CDR3 DNA: TGTGCCACCAGCAGAGACGGGGGGCCCTACGAGCAGTACTTC
V gene: TRBV11-2; clone size: many; D gene: -; J gene: TRBJ2-1; CDR3 protein: CASSVTGARSSYNEQFF; CDR3 DNA: TGTGCCAGCAGCGTAACAGGTGCCCGGAGCTCCTACAATGAGCAGTTCTTC
V gene: TRBV7-6; clone size: many; D gene: -; J gene: TRBJ2-1; CDR3 protein: CASSPPTGRSYNEQFF; CDR3 DNA: TGTGCCAGCAGCCCACCCACTGGGCGGTCCTACAATGAGCAGTTCTTC
V gene: TRBV10-3; clone size: many; D gene: -; J gene: TRBJ1-6; CDR3 protein: CAISESWSDNSPLHF; CDR3 DNA: TGTGCCATCAGTGAGTCGTGGTCAGATAATTCACCCCTCCACTTT
V gene: TRBV6-1; clone size: many; D gene: -; J gene: TRBJ1-1; CDR3 protein: CASSEAYFGAGAFF; CDR3 DNA: TGTGCCAGCAGTGAAGCGTACTTTGGGGCAGGAGCTTTCTTT
V gene: TRBV12-3/TRBV12-4; clone size: many; D gene: -; J gene: TRBJ2-1; CDR3 protein: CASSHRVEQFF; CDR3 DNA: TGTGCCAGCAGTCACAGGGTTGAGCAGTTCTTC
V gene: TRBV20-1; clone size: few; D gene: TRBD2; J gene: TRBJ2-3; CDR3 protein: CSANPTSGVGTQYF; CDR3 DNA: TGCAGTGCTAATCCTACTAGCGGGGTTGGTACGCAGTATTTT
V gene: TRBV3-1; clone size: many; D gene: -; J gene: TRBJ2-2; CDR3 protein: CASSQAPRSPGELFF; CDR3 DNA: TGTGCCAGCAGCCAGGCCCCTAGAAGCCCCGGGGAGCTGTTTTTT
V gene: TRBV7-9; clone size: many; D gene: -; J gene: TRBJ2-1; CDR3 protein: CASSPGIYNEQFF; CDR3 DNA: TGTGCCAGCAGCCCCGGGATCTACAATGAGCAGTTCTTC
V gene: TRBV10-3; clone size: few; D gene: -; J gene: TRBJ2-3; CDR3 protein: CAIKTAIDTDTQYF; CDR3 DNA: TGTGCCATCAAGACAGCCATAGACACAGATACGCAGTATTTT
V gene: TRBV5-1; clone size: -; D gene: -; J gene: TRBJ2-3; CDR3 protein: CASSSGAGTDTQYF; CDR3 DNA: TGCGCCAGCAGCTCGGGGGCAGGGACAGATACGCAGTATTTT
V gene: TRBV7-9; clone size: many; D gene: -; J gene: TRBJ2-7; CDR3 protein: CASSFVGDGGEQYF; CDR3 DNA: TGTGCCAGCAGCTTTGTCGGCGACGGGGGCGAGCAGTACTTC
V gene: TRBV1; clone size: -; D gene: -; J gene: TRBJ1-5; CDR3 protein: CTSSPNCPGQGILGDQPQHF; CDR3 DNA: TGCACCAGCAGCCCCAACTGCCCGGGACAGGGCATATTGGGGGATCAGCCCCAGCATTTT
V gene: TRBV6-2/TRBV6-3; clone size: many; D gene: TRBD1; J gene: TRBJ2-1; CDR3 protein: CASSYFGTGRNNEQFF; CDR3 DNA: TGTGCCAGCAGTTATTTTGGGACAGGGCGAAACAATGAGCAGTTCTTC
V gene: TRBV7-9; clone size: few; D gene: -; J gene: TRBJ2-7; CDR3 protein: CASSSTYRGGYEQYF; CDR3 DNA: TGTGCCAGCAGCTCAACGTACAGGGGGGGGTACGAGCAGTACTTC
V gene: TRBV20-1; clone size: few; D gene: TRBD2; J gene: TRBJ2-1; CDR3 protein: CSANPPGLAGYNEQFF; CDR3 DNA: TGCAGTGCTAACCCCCCTGGACTAGCGGGATACAATGAGCAGTTCTTC
V gene: TRBV29-1; clone size: many; D gene: TRBD2; J gene: TRBJ2-1; CDR3 protein: CSVDLAVDEQFF; CDR3 DNA: TGCAGCGTTGACCTAGCGGTCGATGAGCAGTTCTTC
V gene: TRBV6-5; clone size: many; D gene: TRBD2; J gene: TRBJ2-7; CDR3 protein: CASSPRVSGMYEQYF; CDR3 DNA: TGTGCCAGCAGCCCACGGGTTAGCGGGATGTACGAGCAGTACTTC
V gene: TRBV29-1; clone size: many; D gene: -; J gene: TRBJ1-1; CDR3 protein: CSVVVNTEAFF; CDR3 DNA: TGCAGCGTTGTAGTGAACACTGAAGCTTTCTTT
V gene: TRBV7-7; clone size: many; D gene: TRBD2; J gene: TRBJ2-1; CDR3 protein: CASSPVSGRVGEQFF; CDR3 DNA: TGTGCCAGCAGCCCCGTAAGCGGGAGAGTTGGTGAGCAGTTCTTC
V gene: TRBV28; clone size: many; D gene: -; J gene: TRBJ2-5; CDR3 protein: CASSFRSPDGGTQYF; CDR3 DNA: TGTGCCAGCAGTTTTCGTTCACCAGACGGGGGGACCCAGTACTTC
V gene: TRBV6-5; clone size: many; D gene: -; J gene: TRBJ2-4; CDR3 protein: CASSYSAGIKNIQYF; CDR3 DNA: TGTGCCAGCAGTTACTCGGCAGGAATCAAAAACATTCAGTACTTC
V gene: TRBV5-6; clone size: many; D gene: TRBD1; J gene: TRBJ2-7; CDR3 protein: CASSVGQVSYEQYF; CDR3 DNA: TGTGCCAGCAGCGTGGGACAGGTCTCCTACGAGCAGTACTTC
V gene: TRBV5-5; clone size: many; D gene: TRBD2; J gene: TRBJ2-7; CDR3 protein: CASSLGPAGVVPEQYF; CDR3 DNA: TGTGCCAGCAGCCTCGGGCCAGCGGGAGTCGTTCCCGAGCAGTACTTC
V gene: TRBV29-1; clone size: many; D gene: TRBD2; J gene: TRBJ2-5; CDR3 protein: CSVVWTREETQYF; CDR3 DNA: TGCAGCGTTGTATGGACTAGGGAAGAGACCCAGTACTTC
V gene: TRBV28; clone size: -; D gene: TRBD1; J gene: TRBJ2-7; CDR3 protein: CASSPGQGKGVQYF; CDR3 DNA: TGTGCCAGCAGTCCCGGACAGGGCAAAGGCGTGCAGTACTTC
V gene: TRBV12-3/TRBV12-4; clone size: many; D gene: -; J gene: TRBJ1-3; CDR3 protein: CASSNHSVVFSGNTIYF; CDR3 DNA: TGTGCCAGCAGTAATCACAGCGTAGTTTTCTCTGGAAACACCATATATTTT
V gene: TRBV5-6; clone size: many; D gene: TRBD1; J gene: TRBJ2-5; CDR3 protein: CASSLYSGTGLQETQYF; CDR3 DNA: TGTGCCAGCAGCCTCTATTCCGGGACAGGGTTGCAAGAGACCCAGTACTTC
V gene: TRBV12-3/TRBV12-4; clone size: many; D gene: TRBD1; J gene: TRBJ2-1; CDR3 protein: CASSQVLGTGPEVNEQFF; CDR3 DNA: TGTGCCAGCAGTCAAGTTTTAGGGACAGGGCCTGAGGTGAATGAGCAGTTCTTC
V gene: TRBV27; clone size: many; D gene: TRBD2; J gene: TRBJ2-3; CDR3 protein: CASNPSGRLGDTQYF; CDR3 DNA: TGTGCCAGCAACCCTAGCGGGAGGCTGGGAGATACGCAGTATTTT
V gene: TRBV7-2; clone size: many; D gene: TRBD2; J gene: TRBJ2-7; CDR3 protein: CASSTQGSGGAYEQYF; CDR3 DNA: TGTGCCAGCAGCACCCAGGGGAGCGGGGGGGCCTACGAGCAGTACTTC
V gene: TRBV3-1; clone size: many; D gene: TRBD1; J gene: TRBJ1-4; CDR3 protein: CASSRWTGRSNEKLFF; CDR3 DNA: TGTGCCAGCAGCCGATGGACAGGGAGGTCTAATGAAAAACTGTTTTTT
V gene: TRBV24-1; clone size: -; D gene: -; J gene: TRBJ2-7; CDR3 protein: CATSVDGSSYEQYF; CDR3 DNA: TGTGCCACCAGTGTAGACGGGAGCTCCTACGAGCAGTACTTC
V gene: TRBV7-2; clone size: many; D gene: TRBD2; J gene: TRBJ2-5; CDR3 protein: CASRSKQGPGLAGVNRETQYF; CDR3 DNA: TGTGCCAGCCGATCAAAACAGGGCCCGGGACTAGCGGGAGTGAATCGAGAGACCCAGTACTTC
V gene: TRBV11-2; clone size: many; D gene: -; J gene: TRBJ2-1; CDR3 protein: CASSGSGSYNEQFF; CDR3 DNA: TGTGCCAGCTCTGGAAGCGGCTCCTACAATGAGCAGTTCTTC
V gene: TRBV3-1; clone size: many; D gene: -; J gene: TRBJ2-5; CDR3 protein: CASSQVDVRETQYF; CDR3 DNA: TGTGCCAGCAGCCAAGTGGACGTTAGGGAGACCCAGTACTTC
V gene: TRBV11-1; clone size: many; D gene: TRBD2; J gene: TRBJ2-7; CDR3 protein: CASALGGNYEQYF; CDR3 DNA: TGTGCCTCCGCCTTGGGGGGGAACTACGAGCAGTACTTC
V gene: TRBV7-9; clone size: many; D gene: TRBD1; J gene: TRBJ1-2; CDR3 protein: CASSQTGGYYGYTF; CDR3 DNA: TGTGCCAGCAGCCAGACAGGGGGCTACTATGGCTACACCTTC
V gene: TRBV28; clone size: -; D gene: -; J gene: TRBJ1-5; CDR3 protein: CASSLRTLNQPQNF; CDR3 DNA: TGTGCCAGCAGTTTACGGACTCTTAATCAGCCCCAGAATTTT
V gene: TRBV7-2; clone size: few; D gene: -; J gene: TRBJ1-1; CDR3 protein: CASSFTGLPEAFF; CDR3 DNA: TGTGCCAGCAGCTTCACGGGGCTACCTGAAGCTTTCTTT
V gene: TRBV29-1; clone size: many; D gene: -; J gene: TRBJ2-5; CDR3 protein: CSVGWVQETQYF; CDR3 DNA: TGCAGCGTTGGGTGGGTTCAAGAGACCCAGTACTTC
V gene: TRBV5-1; clone size: many; D gene: TRBD2; J gene: TRBJ2-2; CDR3 protein: CASSLGLAESTGELFF; CDR3 DNA: TGCGCCAGCAGCTTAGGACTAGCGGAAAGCACCGGGGAGCTGTTTTTT
V gene: TRBV5-1; clone size: many; D gene: -; J gene: TRBJ2-5; CDR3 protein: CASSLLTQETQYF; CDR3 DNA: TGCGCCAGCAGCTTACTGACTCAAGAGACCCAGTACTTC
V gene: TRBV20-1; clone size: many; D gene: TRBD1; J gene: TRBJ2-7; CDR3 protein: CSATTGSSYEQYF; CDR3 DNA: TGCAGTGCTACGACAGGGAGCTCCTACGAGCAGTACTTC
V gene: TRBV14; clone size: few; D gene: -; J gene: TRBJ1-2; CDR3 protein: CASSQAGAYGYTF; CDR3 DNA: TGTGCCAGCAGCCAAGCGGGGGCCTATGGCTACACCTTC
V gene: TRBV5-1; clone size: many; D gene: -; J gene: TRBJ2-7; CDR3 protein: CASSPRFGEQYF; CDR3 DNA: TGCGCCAGCAGTCCTAGATTTGGGGAGCAGTACTTC
V gene: TRBV10-3; clone size: -; D gene: TRBD1; J gene: TRBJ1-1; CDR3 protein: CAIRPRGESEAFF; CDR3 DNA: TGTGCCATCAGACCCAGGGGGGAAAGTGAAGCTTTCTTT
V gene: TRBV15; clone size: many; D gene: TRBD1; J gene: TRBJ1-1; CDR3 protein: CATSSPNRGPNTEAFF; CDR3 DNA: TGTGCCACCAGCAGTCCTAACAGGGGTCCGAACACTGAAGCTTTCTTT
V gene: TRBV5-1; clone size: few; D gene: TRBD1; J gene: TRBJ2-7; CDR3 protein: CASSFVGQAYEQYF; CDR3 DNA: TGCGCCAGCAGCTTTGTGGGACAGGCCTACGAGCAGTACTTC
V gene: TRBV7-9; clone size: many; D gene: TRBD1; J gene: TRBJ1-2; CDR3 protein: CASSLDRVGQGSGYTF; CDR3 DNA: TGTGCCAGCAGCTTAGACCGCGTGGGACAGGGGTCGGGCTACACCTTC
V gene: TRBV24-1; clone size: many; D gene: -; J gene: TRBJ2-7; CDR3 protein: CATSPTGGEFYEQYF; CDR3 DNA: TGTGCCACCAGCCCTACAGGAGGTGAATTCTACGAGCAGTACTTC
V gene: TRBV4-2; clone size: many; D gene: -; J gene: TRBJ2-3; CDR3 protein: CASSHPGEDRPTDTQYF; CDR3 DNA: TGTGCCAGCAGCCACCCCGGAGAGGACAGACCCACAGATACGCAGTATTTT
V gene: TRBV6-2/TRBV6-3; clone size: many; D gene: -; J gene: TRBJ2-3; CDR3 protein: CASSYSPELNTQYF; CDR3 DNA: TGTGCCAGCAGTTACTCACCCGAATTAAATACGCAGTATTTT
V gene: TRBV6-1; clone size: -; D gene: -; J gene: TRBJ2-1; CDR3 protein: CASTRLAGTGRVEQFF; CDR3 DNA: TGTGCCAGTACACGCCTGGCCGGGACCGGCCGGGTGGAGCAGTTCTTC
V gene: TRBV27; clone size: many; D gene: TRBD2; J gene: TRBJ2-3; CDR3 protein: CASSPGTSGYRTDTQYF; CDR3 DNA: TGTGCCAGCAGTCCAGGGACTAGCGGGTACCGCACAGATACGCAGTATTTT
V gene: TRBV5-6; clone size: many; D gene: -; J gene: TRBJ2-7; CDR3 protein: CASSLPRGGYEQYF; CDR3 DNA: TGTGCCAGCAGCTTGCCCAGAGGGGGCTACGAGCAGTACTTC
V gene: TRBV9; clone size: few; D gene: TRBD1; J gene: TRBJ2-5; CDR3 protein: CASSLRQGIGETQYF; CDR3 DNA: TGTGCCAGCAGCCTACGACAGGGGATTGGGGAGACCCAGTACTTC